This T cell receptor (beta chain) came from a study of control samples from healthy donors and cancer patients. The CDR3 extends over 16 amino acids. V lost 2 bases and J 1 base, leaving 12 bases between the germline ends. Germline-derived CDR1 and CDR2 are KGHDR and SFDVKD. TCRdb's table, derived via immunoSEQ multiplex PCR, lists solely in-frame clones and lacks some. The sample consists of 120,000 or so clones, approximately 87% of them appearing once. The TCR originated in a man aged 25 to 40 in good health. The chain combines TRBV24-1 with TRBJ2-3; D tentatively fits TRBD1 or TRBD2 (6 bases each). The sequencing input was blood. CDR3 bases: TGTGCCACCAGTGATTGGGGGCGGGGACGCACAGATACGCAGTATTTT. Residues: CATSDWGRGRTDTQYF.